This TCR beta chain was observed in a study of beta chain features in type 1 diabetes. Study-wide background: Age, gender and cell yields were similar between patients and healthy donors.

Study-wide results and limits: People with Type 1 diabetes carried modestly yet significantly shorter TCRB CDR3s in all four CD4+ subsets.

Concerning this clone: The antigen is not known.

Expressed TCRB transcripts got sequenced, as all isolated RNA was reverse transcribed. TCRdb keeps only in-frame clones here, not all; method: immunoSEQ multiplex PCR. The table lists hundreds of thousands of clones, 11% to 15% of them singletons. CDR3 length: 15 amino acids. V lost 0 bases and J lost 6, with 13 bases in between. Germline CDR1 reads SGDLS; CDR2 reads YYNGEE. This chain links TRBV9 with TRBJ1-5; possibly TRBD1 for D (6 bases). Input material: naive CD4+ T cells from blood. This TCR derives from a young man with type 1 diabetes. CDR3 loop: CASSVGTALGQPQHF. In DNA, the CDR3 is TGTGCCAGCAGCGTAGGGACAGCTCTAGGTCAGCCCCAGCATTTT.